These 19 T cell receptor beta chains were all obtained from the same sample, sequenced in a study of Ad26.COV2.S vaccination and SARS-CoV-2 variants. Indicated treatment: some 20 received Ad26.COV2.S at low or high dose, single or two shots; a few received placebo; per-sample allocation not given. All samples were drawn on day 63, counting from the first vaccine or placebo injection. Libraries were prepared by immunoSEQ multiplex PCR; TCRdb keeps only in-frame clonotypes and omits some of them. The data hold hundreds of thousands of clones, with 88% observed a single time. The sample here was peripheral blood, taken in a trial of Ad26.COV2.S vaccine versus placebo. These receptors came from a person between 18 and 60 years old who received the Ad26.COV2.S COVID-19 vaccine or a placebo.

The chain combines TRBV18 with TRBJ2-1; 8 positions agree with TRBD1. J gave up 6 bases and V 3 bases, and 13 bases lay outside the gene matches. The germline V gene encodes CDR1 KGHSH and CDR2 LQKENI. This CDR3 contains 17 residues. As DNA, the CDR3 is TGTGCCAGCTCACCTCTCTCCACAGGGGGTTTTCGCAATGAGCAGTTCTTC. It encodes CASSPLSTGGFRNEQFF.

The V and J genes are TRBV28 and TRBJ1-6; no firm D call. CDR1 MDHEN and CDR2 SYDVKM come from the germline V gene. V shed 5 bases and J shed 13 bases, with 12 bases lying between them. The length of the CDR3 is 12 residues. The DNA of the CDR3 is TGTGCCAGCAGTCCTCCCCTAGCTCCCCTCCACTTT. This encodes CASSPPLAPLHF.

V is TRBV6-2 or TRBV6-3 and J is TRBJ2-2; D perhaps matches TRBD1 (5 bases). Trimming took 3 bases from V and 4 from J, leaving 15 bases between them. The length of the CDR3 is 16 residues. The germline V gene encodes CDR1 MNHEY and CDR2 SVGEGT. The CDR3 loop reads CASSYTRDGPTGELFF. Written as DNA, the CDR3 is TGTGCCAGCAGTTATACCAGGGATGGACCCACCGGGGAGCTGTTTTTT.

This rearrangement joins TRBV24-1 to TRBJ1-1; no firm D call. The CDR3 is 13 residues long. Per germline, CDR1 KGHDR and CDR2 SFDVKD. Trimming cost V 4 bases and J 0 bases, with 5 bases left between them. The CDR3 region is CATSEAMNTEAFF. In nucleotides, the CDR3 is TGTGCCACCAGTGAGGCTATGAACACTGAAGCTTTCTTT.

This rearrangement joins TRBV6-1 to TRBJ2-6, with D hard to call. Germline loops: CDR1 MNHNS, CDR2 SASEGT. V was clipped by 3 bases and J by 0 bases, with 12 bases between them. This CDR3 spans 17 amino acids. The CDR3 reads CASSDMWGTSGANVLTF. The CDR3 DNA reads TGTGCCAGCAGTGATATGTGGGGTACCTCTGGGGCCAACGTCCTGACTTTC.

DNA of the CDR3: TGTGCCTGGACCCCCGGACAGGGGTATGGCTACACCTTC. Its protein product is CAWTPGQGYGYTF. The rearrangement links TRBV30 to TRBJ1-2; 9 bases are a match to TRBD1. This CDR3 spans 13 amino acids. V trimming: 4 bases; J trimming: 5 bases; junction bases outside the gene matches: 5. Per the germline V gene, CDR1 is GTSNPN and CDR2 is SVGIG (reference sequence).

J is TRBJ1-5 and V is TRBV15; D is ambiguous. This CDR3 region has 13 residues. Trimming left V 6 bases short and J 0 bases short, with 6 bases between. Germline values: CDR1 LNHNV, CDR2 YYDKDF (reference sequence). The CDR3 sequence is CATRGYSNQPQHF. The CDR3 nucleotides read TGTGCCACCAGGGGGTATAGCAATCAGCCCCAGCATTTT. The full variable domain, in which reference TRBV15 and TRBJ1-5 provide the parts outside the CDR3, is DAMVIQNPRYQVTQFGKPVTLSCSQTLNHNVMYWYQQKSSQAPKLLFHYYDKDFNNEADTPDNFQSRRPNTSFCFLDIRSPGLGDTAMYLCATRGYSNQPQHFGDGTRLSIL.

V usage is TRBV7-2 and J usage is TRBJ1-2, with D uncertain. V lost 5 bases, J lost 8 bases, and 12 bases lay in between. The CDR3 is 12 residues long. The germline CDR1 and CDR2 sequences are SGHTA and FQGNSA. The CDR3 is CASSQDLGGYTF. In DNA, the CDR3 is TGTGCCAGCAGCCAGGACCTGGGCGGCTACACCTTC.

Regarding this clone: Other DNA sequences within the sample encode an identical CDR3. The chain combines TRBV20-1 with TRBJ1-1, with D uncertain. This CDR3 spans 10 amino acids. Germline CDR1 DFQATT, CDR2 SNEGSKA (reference sequence). The V and J ends lost 3 bases and 3 bases respectively, with 2 bases between them. The CDR3 DNA follows: TGCAGTGCTAGGTACACTGAAGCTTTCTTT. It translates to CSARYTEAFF.

In its sample, this clone was seen many times. The genes are TRBV2 and TRBJ1-1, with D hard to call. V lost 7 bases and J 0 bases, leaving 12 bases between the germline ends. The germline CDR1 and CDR2 sequences are SNHLY and FYNNEI. CDR3 length: 14 amino acids. For the CDR3, the DNA is TGTGCCAGCACAGTAACGAACATGAACACTGAAGCTTTCTTT. Translation gives CASTVTNMNTEAFF. The complete variable domain, with remaining parts taken from reference TRBV2 and TRBJ1-1, reads EPEVTQTPSHQVTQMGQEVILRCVPISNHLYFYWYRQILGQKVEFLVSFYNNEISEKSEIFDDQFSVERPDGSNFTLKIRSTKLEDSAMYFCASTVTNMNTEAFFGQGTRLTVV.

The count of this clone is one. The chain employs TRBV28 and TRBJ1-4; TRBD1 matches at 7 bases. The V and J ends lost 6 bases and 7 bases, in that order; junction bases with no gene match: 8. The CDR3 loop spans 14 amino acids. In germline, CDR1 is MDHEN, CDR2 SYDVKM. CDR3 coding DNA: TGTGCCAGCAGCCCCGGACAGGTCGGTGAAAAACTGTTTTTT. As protein: CASSPGQVGEKLFF.

This clone was picked up one time. The V gene is TRBV27, the J gene TRBJ2-1; maybe TRBD2 (6 bases). This CDR3 comprises 12 residues. Trimming left V 5 bases short and J 9 bases short, with 11 bases between. Looked up from germline, CDR1 is MNHEY and CDR2 is SMNVEV (reference sequence). This CDR3 reads CASSPGVSEQFF. As DNA, the CDR3 is TGTGCCAGCAGTCCGGGGGTGAGTGAGCAGTTCTTC.

This clone was recorded only once. The chain combines TRBV5-1 with TRBJ2-5; TRBD1 is a possible D gene (6 bases). The germline V and J ends were trimmed by 4 bases and 3 bases, with 13 bases remaining between them. Germline V gene sequence: CDR1 SGHRS, CDR2 YFSETQ. This CDR3 comprises 14 residues. DNA of the CDR3: TGCGCCAGCAGCATACGGACAGAGAAAGAGACCCAGTACTTC. Translated: CASSIRTEKETQYF.

The gene calls are TRBV7-9 and TRBJ2-1; D is possibly TRBD2 (5 bases). The CDR3 has 11 amino acids. Trimming pared 6 bases from V and 9 bases from J, leaving 9 bases between. CDR1 is SEHNR, CDR2 FQNEAQ, per germline (reference sequence). The CDR3 DNA reads as TGTGCCAGCAGGTTGCGGGCTGAGCAGTTCTTC. As protein: CASRLRAEQFF.

The chain recombines TRBV6-2 or TRBV6-3 with TRBJ2-1, with 9 bases that match TRBD2. V shed 2 bases and J 4 bases; nucleotides not matched to a gene: 6. The CDR3 length is 16 residues. Germline-derived CDR1 and CDR2 are MNHEY and SVGEGT. CDR3 nucleotides: TGTGCCAGCAGTTACGCGACTAGCGGACCGTACAATGAGCAGTTCTTC. It yields the protein CASSYATSGPYNEQFF.

This clone was detected only once. The chain uses TRBV10-3 and TRBJ1-1; perhaps TRBD1 as D (6 bases). V lost 2 bases and J lost 3, with 13 bases in between. Looked up from germline, CDR1 is ENHRY and CDR2 is SYGVKD. The CDR3 is 15 residues long. This CDR3 reads CAISEGGRFYTEAFF. The CDR3 nucleotides are TGTGCCATCAGTGAGGGGGGCCGATTCTACACTGAAGCTTTCTTT.

V is TRBV30 and J is TRBJ1-5, with a possible D match to TRBD1 (5 bases). The length of the CDR3 is 20 residues. Germline assignment: CDR1 GTSNPN and CDR2 SVGIG (reference sequence). V lost 0 bases and J lost 1, with 25 bases in between. The chain's CDR3 is CAWSVLPVSGRELSNQPQHF. The CDR3 DNA reads as TGTGCCTGGAGTGTACTCCCCGTAAGCGGCAGGGAATTAAGCAATCAGCCCCAGCATTTT.

The CDR3 region has the DNA TGTGCCAGCAGCTTAGTTTCAGCGATGAACACTGAAGCTTTCTTT. It yields the protein CASSLVSAMNTEAFF. The J gene is TRBJ1-1, the V gene TRBV7-8; D uncertain. The germline gives CDR1 SGHVS, CDR2 FQNEAQ. The CDR3 has 15 residues. The V end was cut by 1 base, the J end by 0 bases, with 9 bases between.

J is TRBJ2-3 and V is TRBV9, with a weak D call TRBD2 (7 bases). In germline, CDR1 is SGDLS, CDR2 YYNGEE. This CDR3 has 15 residues. The V end lost 0 bases, the J end lost 3 bases, and 11 bases lay between the germline ends. The CDR3 spells CASSVAGGRTDTQYF. The DNA for the CDR3 is TGTGCCAGCAGCGTAGCGGGGGGCCGTACAGATACGCAGTATTTT. Together with reference TRBV9 and TRBJ2-3, the CDR3 gives the full variable domain: DSGVTQTPKHLITATGQRVTLRCSPRSGDLSVYWYQQSLDQGLQFLIQYYNGEERAKGNILERFSAQQFPDLHSELNLSSLELGDSALYFCASSVAGGRTDTQYFGPGTRLTVL.